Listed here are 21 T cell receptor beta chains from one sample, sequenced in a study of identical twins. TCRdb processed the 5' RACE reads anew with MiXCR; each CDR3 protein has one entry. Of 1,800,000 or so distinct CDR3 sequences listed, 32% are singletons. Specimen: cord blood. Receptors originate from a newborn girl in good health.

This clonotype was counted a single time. This chain's CDR3 is CSARDQAGGGQPQHF. The CDR3 DNA sequence: TGCAGTGCTAGAGATCAGGCGGGGGGCGGTCAGCCCCAGCATTTT. The chain combines TRBV20-1 with TRBJ1-5, with D possibly TRBD1 on 6 matching bases. Germline V lookup: CDR1 DFQATT, CDR2 SNEGSKA (reference sequence). This CDR3 region has 15 residues. Trimming removed 0 bases at V and 6 bases at J, with 15 bases between.

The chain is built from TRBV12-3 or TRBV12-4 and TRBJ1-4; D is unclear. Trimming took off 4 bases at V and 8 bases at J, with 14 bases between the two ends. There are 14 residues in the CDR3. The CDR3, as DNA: TGTGCCAGCAGTTGGGGAGGCGTAGGGGAAAAACTGTTTTTT. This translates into CASSWGGVGEKLFF.

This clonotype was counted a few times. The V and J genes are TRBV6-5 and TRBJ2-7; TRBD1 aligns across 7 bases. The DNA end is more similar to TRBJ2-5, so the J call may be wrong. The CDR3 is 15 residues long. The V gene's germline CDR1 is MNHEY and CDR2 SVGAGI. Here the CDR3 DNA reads TGTGCCAGCAGTTACGAGGGGGCGATGGGGGAGACCCAGTACTTC. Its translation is CASSYEGAMGETQYF.

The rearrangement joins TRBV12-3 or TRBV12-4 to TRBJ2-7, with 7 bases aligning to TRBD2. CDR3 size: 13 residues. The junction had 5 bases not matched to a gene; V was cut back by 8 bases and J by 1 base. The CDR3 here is CASRLAPSYEQYF. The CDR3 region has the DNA TGTGCCAGCCGACTAGCACCTTCCTACGAGCAGTACTTC.

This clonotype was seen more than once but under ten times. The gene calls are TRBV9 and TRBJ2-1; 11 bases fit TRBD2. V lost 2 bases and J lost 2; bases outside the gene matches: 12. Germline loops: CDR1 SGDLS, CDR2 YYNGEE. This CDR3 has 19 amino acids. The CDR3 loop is CASSVTSGSFSAPYNEQFF. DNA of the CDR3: TGTGCCAGCAGCGTTACTAGCGGGAGTTTTTCCGCCCCCTACAATGAGCAGTTCTTC.

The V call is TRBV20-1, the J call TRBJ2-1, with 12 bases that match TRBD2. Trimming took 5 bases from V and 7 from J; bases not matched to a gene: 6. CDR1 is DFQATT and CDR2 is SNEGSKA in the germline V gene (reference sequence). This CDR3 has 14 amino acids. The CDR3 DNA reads TGCAGTGCTGCCGGGACTAGCGGGTCTAATGAGCAGTTCTTC. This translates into CSAAGTSGSNEQFF.

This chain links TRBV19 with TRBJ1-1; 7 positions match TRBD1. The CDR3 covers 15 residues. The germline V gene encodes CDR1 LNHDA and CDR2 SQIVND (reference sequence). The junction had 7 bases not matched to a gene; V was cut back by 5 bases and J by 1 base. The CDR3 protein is CASSVHRGKNTEAFF. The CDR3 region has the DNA TGTGCCAGTAGTGTCCACAGGGGAAAGAACACTGAAGCTTTCTTT.

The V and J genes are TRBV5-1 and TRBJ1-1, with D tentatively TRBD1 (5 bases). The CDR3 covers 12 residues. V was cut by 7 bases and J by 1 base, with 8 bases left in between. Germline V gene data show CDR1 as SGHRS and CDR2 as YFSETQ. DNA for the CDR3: TGCGCCAGCGGGGGAGGGAACACTGAAGCTTTCTTT. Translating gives CASGGGNTEAFF.

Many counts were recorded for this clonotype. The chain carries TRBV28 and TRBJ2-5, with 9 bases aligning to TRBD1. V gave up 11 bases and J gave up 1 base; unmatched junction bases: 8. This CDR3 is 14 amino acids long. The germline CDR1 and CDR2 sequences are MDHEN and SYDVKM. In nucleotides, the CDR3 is TGTGCCGCATTGGGACAGGGCGCCCAAGAGACCCAGTACTTC. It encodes CAALGQGAQETQYF.

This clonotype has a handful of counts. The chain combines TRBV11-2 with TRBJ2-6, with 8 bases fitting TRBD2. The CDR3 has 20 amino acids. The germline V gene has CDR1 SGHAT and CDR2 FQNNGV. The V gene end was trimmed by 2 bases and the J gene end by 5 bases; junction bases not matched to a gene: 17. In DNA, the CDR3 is TGTGCCAGCAGCTTACTCCAGACTAGCGCTATTTTTCTCTGGGCCAACGTCCTGACTTTC. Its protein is CASSLLQTSAIFLWANVLTF.

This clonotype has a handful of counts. CDR3 protein: CASSLVVWGAEDTQYF. CDR3 sequence (DNA): TGCGCCAGCAGCTTGGTGGTTTGGGGGGCGGAAGATACGCAGTATTTT. The chain uses TRBV5-1 and TRBJ2-3; the D call may be TRBD1 or TRBD2 (6 bases each). Germline-derived CDR1 and CDR2 are SGHRS and YFSETQ. The CDR3 loop spans 16 amino acids. Deletions cut 0 bases from V and 5 bases from J, with 16 bases between.

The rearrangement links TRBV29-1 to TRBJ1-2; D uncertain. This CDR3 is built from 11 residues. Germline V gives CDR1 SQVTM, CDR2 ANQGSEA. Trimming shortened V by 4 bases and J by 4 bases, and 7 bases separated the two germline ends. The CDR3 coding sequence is TGCAGCGTTGTGATGACCTATGGCTACACCTTC. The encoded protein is CSVVMTYGYTF.

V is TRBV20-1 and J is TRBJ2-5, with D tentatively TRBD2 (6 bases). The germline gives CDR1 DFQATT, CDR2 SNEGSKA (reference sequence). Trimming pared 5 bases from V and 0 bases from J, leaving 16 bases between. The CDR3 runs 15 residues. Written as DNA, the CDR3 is TGCAGTGCTGTCCCCACTAGCTGGTACCAAGAGACCCAGTACTTC. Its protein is CSAVPTSWYQETQYF.

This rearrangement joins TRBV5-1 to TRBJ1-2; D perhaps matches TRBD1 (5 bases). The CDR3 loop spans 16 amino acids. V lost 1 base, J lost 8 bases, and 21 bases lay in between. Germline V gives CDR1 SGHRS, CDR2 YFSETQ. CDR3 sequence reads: CASSLRYAGTPEGYTF. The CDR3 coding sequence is TGCGCCAGCAGCTTGCGGTATGCGGGGACTCCAGAAGGCTACACCTTC.

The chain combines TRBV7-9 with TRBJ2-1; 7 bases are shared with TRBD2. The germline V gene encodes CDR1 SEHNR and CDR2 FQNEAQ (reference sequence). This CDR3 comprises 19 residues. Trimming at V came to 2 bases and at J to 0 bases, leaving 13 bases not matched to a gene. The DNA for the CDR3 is TGTGCCAGCAGCTTAATTGTCTATTACGGCGGGAGCTCCTACAATGAGCAGTTCTTC. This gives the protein CASSLIVYYGGSSYNEQFF.

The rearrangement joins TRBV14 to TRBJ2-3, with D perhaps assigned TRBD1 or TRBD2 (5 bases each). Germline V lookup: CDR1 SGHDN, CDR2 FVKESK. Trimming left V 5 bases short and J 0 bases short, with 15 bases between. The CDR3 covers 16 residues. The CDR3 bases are TGTGCCAGCAGCGACGAAGTGGGGGAAAGCACAGATACGCAGTATTTT. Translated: CASSDEVGESTDTQYF.

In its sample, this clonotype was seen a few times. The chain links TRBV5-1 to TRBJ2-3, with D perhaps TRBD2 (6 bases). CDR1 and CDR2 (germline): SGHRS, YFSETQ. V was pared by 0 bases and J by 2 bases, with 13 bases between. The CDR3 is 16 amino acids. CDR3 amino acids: CASSLAYGSPTDTQYF. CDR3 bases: TGCGCCAGCAGCTTGGCTTACGGGAGCCCCACAGATACGCAGTATTTT.

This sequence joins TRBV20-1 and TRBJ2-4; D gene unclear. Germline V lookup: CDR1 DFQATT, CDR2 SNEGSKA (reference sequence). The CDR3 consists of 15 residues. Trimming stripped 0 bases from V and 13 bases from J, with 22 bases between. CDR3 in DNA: TGCAGTGCTAGAGATCCCGGAGCCTCCTACAATGAGCAGTACTTC. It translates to CSARDPGASYNEQYF.

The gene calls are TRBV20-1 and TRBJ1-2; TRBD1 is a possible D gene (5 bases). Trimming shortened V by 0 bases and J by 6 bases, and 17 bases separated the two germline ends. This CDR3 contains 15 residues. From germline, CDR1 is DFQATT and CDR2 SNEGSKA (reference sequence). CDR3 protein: CSARDSGTRTHGYTF. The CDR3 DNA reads TGCAGTGCTAGAGATTCGGGAACCAGGACACATGGCTACACCTTC.

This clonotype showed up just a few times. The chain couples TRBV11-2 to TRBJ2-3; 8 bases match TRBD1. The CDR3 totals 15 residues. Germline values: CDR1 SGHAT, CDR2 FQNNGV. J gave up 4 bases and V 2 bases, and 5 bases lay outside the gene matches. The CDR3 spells CASSLRDRSADTQYF. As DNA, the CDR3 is TGTGCCAGCAGCTTAAGGGACAGGAGCGCAGATACGCAGTATTTT.

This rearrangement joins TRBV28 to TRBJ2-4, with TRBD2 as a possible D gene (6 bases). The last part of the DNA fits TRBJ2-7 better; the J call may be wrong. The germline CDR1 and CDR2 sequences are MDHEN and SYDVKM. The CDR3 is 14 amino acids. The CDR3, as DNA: TGTGCCAGCAGTTTCGGGAGAACCACCTACGAGCAGTACTTC. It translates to CASSFGRTTYEQYF.